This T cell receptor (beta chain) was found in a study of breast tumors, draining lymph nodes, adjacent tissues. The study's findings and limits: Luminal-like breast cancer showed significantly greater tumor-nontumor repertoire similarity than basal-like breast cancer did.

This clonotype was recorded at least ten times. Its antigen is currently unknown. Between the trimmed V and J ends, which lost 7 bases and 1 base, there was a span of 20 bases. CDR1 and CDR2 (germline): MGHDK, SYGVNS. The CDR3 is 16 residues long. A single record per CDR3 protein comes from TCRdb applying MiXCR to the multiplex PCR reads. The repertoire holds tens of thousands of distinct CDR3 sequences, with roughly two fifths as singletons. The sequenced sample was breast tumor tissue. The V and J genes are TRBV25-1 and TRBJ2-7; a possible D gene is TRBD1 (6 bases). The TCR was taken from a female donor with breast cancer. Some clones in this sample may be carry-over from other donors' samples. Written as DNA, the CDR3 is TGTGCCAGCATGTCCACGGAACAGGGTGGGTCCTACGAGCAGTACTTC. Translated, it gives CASMSTEQGGSYEQYF.